The clone carrying this TCR beta chain appeared a few times. Next came a second PCR, run for about 6 to 11 cycles, which used a sample-barcoded 5' primer along with a J-beta primer mix. TCRdb reprocessed the 5' RACE reads via MiXCR and lists one record per CDR3 protein. The table records fewer than 2 million distinct CDR3 sequences, roughly 43% of them present only once. The data belong to a study of blood T cells in healthy people across ages. Donors gave around 10 milliliters of peripheral blood apiece. Losses at the gene ends were 6 bases for V and 5 bases for J; bases not matched to a gene: 10. This CDR3 contains 16 residues. The germline V gene encodes CDR1 SGHTA and CDR2 FQGNSA.

The sample was blood. The receptor was derived from a human donor in good health. The V and J genes are TRBV7-2 and TRBJ2-3; 11 bases agree with TRBD2. The CDR3 region is CASRIAGGLQEDTQYF. For the CDR3, the DNA is TGTGCCAGCAGAATAGCGGGGGGGCTGCAGGAAGATACGCAGTATTTT.